Following are 3 T cell receptor beta chains from one sample sequenced in a study of blood T cell repertoires in COVID-19. The method was immunoSEQ multiplex PCR; TCRdb's version includes in-frame clones alone and lacks a portion of them. This sample has 190,000 or so clones, with about 88% found just once. The sequenced sample was peripheral blood. The receptor set was obtained from a middle-aged man with active or convalescent COVID-19.

Only a few counts were recorded for this clone. The chain has TRBV29-1 and TRBJ2-7; 11 nucleotides line up with TRBD1. The CDR3 has 12 residues. V lost 7 bases, J lost 3 bases, and 2 bases stayed unmatched. Germline CDR1 is SQVTM and CDR2 is ANQGSEA. The CDR3 DNA is TGCAGCGCCGGGACAGGGGGCTACGAGCAGTACTTC. It translates to CSAGTGGYEQYF.

The J gene is TRBJ1-4, the V gene TRBV9; 12 nucleotides align to TRBD1. The CDR3 contains 17 residues. Germline V gene sequence: CDR1 SGDLS, CDR2 YYNGEE. V gave up 0 bases and J gave up 4 bases; unmatched junction bases: 4. CDR3 nucleotides: TGTGCCAGCAGCGTAGGGGACAGGGGGCCGGATAATGAAAAACTGTTTTTT. Translated: CASSVGDRGPDNEKLFF.

The V and J genes are TRBV11-3 and TRBJ1-2, with D hard to call. The V and J ends lost 5 bases and 4 bases respectively, with 8 bases between them. The CDR3 spans 12 residues. From germline, CDR1 is SGHNT and CDR2 YENEEA. This CDR3 reads CASSPSGYGYTF. CDR3 bases: TGTGCCAGCAGCCCGAGTGGCTATGGCTACACCTTC. Together with reference TRBV11-3 and TRBJ1-2, the CDR3 gives the full variable domain: EAGVVQSPRYKIIEKKQPVAFWCNPISGHNTLYWYLQNLGQGPELLIRYENEEAVDDSQLPKDRFSAERLKGVDSTLKIQPAELGDSAVYLCASSPSGYGYTFGSGTRLTVV.